Presented here are 3 T cell receptor beta chains from one specimen sequenced in a study of cytomegalovirus exposure and HLA in healthy donors. Vbeta (60) and Jbeta (13) primers were used in the PCR. The assay was immunoSEQ multiplex PCR, and TCRdb's table has in-frame clones only and misses some. The data contain some 200,000 clones, 70% of them singletons. What was sequenced was PBMCs. These receptors all stem from a middle-aged man in good health and CMV-seropositive.

This chain connects TRBV19 to TRBJ2-7; D remains ambiguous. Trimming took off 5 bases at V and 3 bases at J, with 8 bases between the two ends. The CDR3 loop spans 12 amino acids. The germline V gene encodes CDR1 LNHDA and CDR2 SQIVND (reference sequence). The chain's CDR3 is CASSGQYYEQYF. CDR3 bases: TGTGCCAGTAGTGGGCAGTACTACGAGCAGTACTTC.

V gene TRBV2 combines with J gene TRBJ1-2; D may be TRBD1 (5 bases). Deletions cut 6 bases from V and 0 bases from J, with 11 bases between. The CDR3 spans 14 residues. Germline CDR1 SNHLY, CDR2 FYNNEI. The DNA for the CDR3 is TGTGCCAGCAGCGACAGCTCGGCTAACTATGGCTACACCTTC. This encodes CASSDSSANYGYTF.

The rearrangement links TRBV7-2 to TRBJ2-1, with D perhaps matching TRBD1 (5 bases). Germline V gene data show CDR1 as SGHTA and CDR2 as FQGNSA. The CDR3 runs 14 residues. Trimming removed 5 bases from V and 2 bases from J, with 10 bases in between. In DNA, the CDR3 is TGTGCCAGCAGCCGTGCAGGGACCTACAATGAGCAGTTCTTC. It translates to CASSRAGTYNEQFF.